Included here is one T cell receptor (beta chain) sequence, with context. The data stem from a study of blood T cell repertoires in COVID-19. Germline V lookup: CDR1 LGHNA, CDR2 YSLEER. V gave up 6 bases and J gave up 0 bases; unmatched junction bases: 17. This CDR3 spans 21 amino acids. TCRdb keeps only in-frame clones here, not all; method: immunoSEQ multiplex PCR. The profile shows about 160,000 clones, 70% to 90% of them singletons. The receptor comes from a man in his sixties with acute or convalescent COVID-19. Material for sequencing was peripheral blood. The chain recombines TRBV4-3 with TRBJ2-1; 13 bases map to TRBD2. The CDR3 is CASSSNLWTSGGPSSYNEQFF. As DNA, the CDR3 is TGCGCCAGCAGTTCCAATTTGTGGACTAGCGGGGGCCCGAGCTCCTACAATGAGCAGTTCTTC.